This TCR beta chain was profiled in a study of identical twins. TCRdb reanalysed the 5' RACE reads using MiXCR and keeps one entry per CDR3 protein. The sample lists some 900,000 distinct CDR3 sequences; 9% to 15% were seen once. This clonotype has only a few counts. Its antigen remains unidentified. The V segment lost 5 bases and the J segment 9 bases; nucleotides outside the gene matches: 12. In germline, CDR1 is SQVTM, CDR2 ANQGSEA. The CDR3 is 14 amino acids. Broader study findings: Where beta out-of-frame sequences were concerned, excess twin sharing was weaker. Invariant populations such as MAIT and iNKT cells could partly muddle zero-insertion analyses.

The sample also formed part of further work on yellow fever vaccine responses in identical twins. This second report adds: Twin vaccine T cell responses reportedly seemed partly convergent, partly personalized.

The chain employs TRBV29-1 and TRBJ2-1; 8 bases are a match to TRBD1. This sequence was found in a woman aged 18 to 35 in good health. The specimen sequenced was PBMCs. This CDR3 reads CSVQTGDLIGEQFF. In nucleotides, the CDR3 is TGCAGCGTTCAGACAGGGGATTTAATTGGTGAGCAGTTCTTC.